This T cell receptor (beta chain) emerged from a study of PD-1 blockade in classical Hodgkin lymphoma (dated by TCRdb to the early 2020s). In terms of the full investigation: Nivolumab dosing was 3 mg/kg intravenously every 2 weeks, continuing until either disease progression or unacceptable toxicity. The study used TCR beta sequencing and CyTOF to define a peripheral blood immune signature of response to PD-1 blockade in classical Hodgkin lymphoma. What the research found in general, with its limitations: The study was restricted to a single clinical trial cohort, and the causes of repertoire differences, possibly disease activity or prior therapy, were left undefined. Lower diversity was seen in patients whose nivolumab began less than 1 year after ASCT, and these patients were left out of later analyses so that immune reconstitution would not confound the results. Trial patients with a complete response had baseline diversity similar to that of newly diagnosed patients, while partial responders and progressors had significantly lower diversity. Newly diagnosed patients were reported to have lower baseline TCR diversity than healthy donors, and relapsed/refractory patients were reported to have lower baseline TCR diversity still. CD4+ but not CD8+ TCR diversity rose significantly by C4D1 (p=0.0027 vs p=0.16), most apparent in complete responders (p=0.02).

According to the study, the label for this sample's time point signals: cycle 1 day 1 (C1D1), immediately before nivolumab initiation. Relapse after autologous stem cell transplantation had occurred in all trial patients, and cohorts A, B and C were distinguished by prior brentuximab vedotin exposure. The trial cohort was composed of roughly 60 patients with relapsed/refractory classical Hodgkin lymphoma, for whom complete response, partial response or progressive disease was recorded as best overall response. Single-agent nivolumab was administered to trial patients in the multi-cohort phase II CheckMate 205 trial. An independent review committee assessed best overall response by applying the 2007 International Working Group response criteria. Trial PBMCs were collected just before the start of nivolumab (C1D1) and during therapy at cycle 2 day 1 and cycle 4 day 1. Peripheral blood was collected in 8 mL Vacutainer Cell Preparation Tubes, from which PBMCs were isolated by centrifugation and then cryopreserved.

The count of this clone is one. It lacks a known antigen. No base qualities exist here, and no much larger clone lies one base off it. Genomic DNA was extracted with the Qiagen DNeasy kit from unsorted PBMCs and from negatively selected CD4+ and CD8+ fractions. Amplification of TCR beta CDR3 regions was done by immunoSEQ multiplex PCR with primers that anneal to V and J segments. A synthetic immune receptor repertoire was used to minimize amplification bias, and any remaining bias was removed computationally after sequencing. The study's own analysis went as follows. Custom Python scripts were used to quantify repertoire diversity as the Shannon entropy index. The unsorted, CD4+ and CD8+ repertoires were each analyzed separately, with the exception of combined analyses, where CD4+ and CD8+ sequences were merged in silico. Clonal expansion was defined as a frequency increase of at least 2-fold after treatment compared with C1D1, and clones undetected at baseline were assigned a pseudocount of 0.5. Singleton clones were defined as clones with 0 or 1 copy at C1D1, and non-singleton clones were defined as clones with 2 or more copies. Clones expanded in unsorted samples were assigned a CD4+, CD8+ or unknown annotation through matching of protein sequences in sorted samples from the same patient. Wilcoxon tests on paired samples were used to test diversity changes from C1D1 to C4D1. TCRdb re-hosts the immuneACCESS table, in-frame sequences only. Its copies lack some clones; in the studies checked, an unresolved V gene accounts for under half of them, and the cause for the rest is not known. D and trimming were read from the DNA, whereas the V and J calls and clone size are those reported in that table. For this sample there are over 9,000 clones; around 83% appear just once. The ten largest clonotypes hold less than 40% of the sample.

The clonotype originates from a human donor with classical Hodgkin lymphoma. The starting material was peripheral blood mononuclear cells (PBMCs), obtained at baseline.

CDR3 sequence: CASSRPGTYEQYF. The nucleotides are TGTGCCAGCAGTCGGCCAGGCACCTACGAGCAGTACTTC. Recombination joined TRBV27 with TRBJ2-7, with no confident D gene call. The germline V gene (reference sequence) gives CDR1 as MNHEY and CDR2 as SMNVEV. A distance of 10 bases separates the germline ends of V and J, which lose 5 bases and 2 bases respectively. The CDR3 starts with the cysteine, ends with the phenylalanine, and has 13 residues. Of all the DNA, just the CDR3 is kept, 39 bases in frame from base 1.